This TCR beta chain was identified during a study of neurological immune-mediated disorders. Study-level results: Private repertoires in all groups were suggested by the absence of shared CDR3 amino acid sequences among expanded clones across subjects.

From germline, CDR1 is SEHNR and CDR2 FQNEAQ (reference sequence). Trimming took off 2 bases at V and 0 bases at J, with 6 bases between the two ends. The CDR3 runs 14 residues. This clonotype is classed as medium-sized (0.01 to 0.1%). Antigen: not known. The time point was: longitudinal time-point 3. 2 million PBMCs stored at -80 C were the source of the unsorted libraries. MiXCR was run by TCRdb on the 5' RACE reads, yielding one entry per CDR3 protein. The repertoire includes roughly 45,000 distinct CDR3 sequences, roughly 14% of them detected once, and 11% sits in the top ten. The material sequenced was PBMCs. This TCR derives from a man aged 25-45 years in good health. V usage is TRBV7-9 and J usage is TRBJ2-3, with D hard to call. CDR3 DNA: TGTGCCAGCAGCTTATCTTCTAGCACAGATACGCAGTATTTT. This translates into CASSLSSSTDTQYF.